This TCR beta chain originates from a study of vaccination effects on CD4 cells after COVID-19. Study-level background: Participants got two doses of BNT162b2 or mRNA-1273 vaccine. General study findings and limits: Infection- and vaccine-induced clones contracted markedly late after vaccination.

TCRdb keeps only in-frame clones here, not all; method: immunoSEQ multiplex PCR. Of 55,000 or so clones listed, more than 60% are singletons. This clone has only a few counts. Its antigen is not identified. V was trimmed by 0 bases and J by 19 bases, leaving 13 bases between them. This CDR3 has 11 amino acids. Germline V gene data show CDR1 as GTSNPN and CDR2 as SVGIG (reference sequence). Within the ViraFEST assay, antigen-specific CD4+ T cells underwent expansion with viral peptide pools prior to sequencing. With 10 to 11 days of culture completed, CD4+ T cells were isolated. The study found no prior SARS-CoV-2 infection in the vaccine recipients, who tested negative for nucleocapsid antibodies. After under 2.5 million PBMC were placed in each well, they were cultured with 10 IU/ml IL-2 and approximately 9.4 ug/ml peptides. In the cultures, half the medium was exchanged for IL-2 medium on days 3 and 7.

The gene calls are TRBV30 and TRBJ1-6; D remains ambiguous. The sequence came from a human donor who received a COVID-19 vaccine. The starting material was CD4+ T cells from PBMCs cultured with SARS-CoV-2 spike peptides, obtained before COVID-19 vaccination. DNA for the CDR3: TGTGCCTGGAGTGTAAGGCGGAACGTGCACTTT. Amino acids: CAWSVRRNVHF.